Reported below is one T cell receptor beta chain. Its specificity is unknown. The sample originates from a study of T cell clones after liver transplantation. Overall study results and limits: Rather than being deleted, graft donor-reactive T cells may have moved into the graft.

Measured with immunoSEQ multiplex PCR; TCRdb has only the in-frame clones, and not every one. The repertoire has 40,000 to 55,000 clones, roughly 71% of them found once; the top ten carry about a tenth. The V and J ends lost 5 bases and 10 bases respectively, with 12 bases between them. Germline CDR1 is SGHAT and CDR2 is FQNNGV. The CDR3 is made up of 12 amino acids. This clonotype originated in a human patient who received a liver transplant. Some T cells may be provided by the graft donor. This specimen consisted of CD4+ T cells from blood, obtained 54 months after liver transplant. The chain has TRBV11-2 and TRBJ2-1; D not resolved. The CDR3 DNA reads as TGTGCCAGCAGCCCACCCTTTTTCGAGCAGTTCTTC. Amino acid sequence: CASSPPFFEQFF.